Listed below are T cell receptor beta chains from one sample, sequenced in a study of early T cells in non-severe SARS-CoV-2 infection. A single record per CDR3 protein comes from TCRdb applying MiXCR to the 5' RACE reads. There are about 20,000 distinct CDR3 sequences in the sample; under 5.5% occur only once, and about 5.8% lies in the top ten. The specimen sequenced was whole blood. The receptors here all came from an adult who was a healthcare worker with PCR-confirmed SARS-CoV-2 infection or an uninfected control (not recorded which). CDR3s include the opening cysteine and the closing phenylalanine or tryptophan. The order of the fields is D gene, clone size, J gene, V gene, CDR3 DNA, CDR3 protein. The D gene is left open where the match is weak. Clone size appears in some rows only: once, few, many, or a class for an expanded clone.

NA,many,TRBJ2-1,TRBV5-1,TGCGCCAGCAGCTTCCAGGGAGAGACTGTCAATGAGCAGTTCTTC,CASSFQGETVNEQFF
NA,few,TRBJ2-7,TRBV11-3,TGTGCCAGCAGCTTAGAATCGGACGAGCAGTACTTC,CASSLESDEQYF
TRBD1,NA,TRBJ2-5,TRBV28,TGTGCAGCCGGGACAGCATACCAAGAGACCCAGTACTTC,CAAGTAYQETQYF
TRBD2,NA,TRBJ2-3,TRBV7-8,TGTGCCAGCAGATCGAAGCGGGAGGGGAGCACAGATACGCAGTATTTT,CASRSKREGSTDTQYF
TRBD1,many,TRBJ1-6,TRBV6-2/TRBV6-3,TGTGCCAGCAGTCCCGGACAGGGGTTACCCCTCCACTTT,CASSPGQGLPLHF
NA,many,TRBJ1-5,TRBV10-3,TGTGCCATCAGTAGGGGGGAGCGGGGGAATCAGCCCCAGCATTTT,CAISRGERGNQPQHF
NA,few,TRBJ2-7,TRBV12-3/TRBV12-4,TGTGCCAGCAGACGGGACGGTTTATACGAGCAGTACTTC,CASRRDGLYEQYF
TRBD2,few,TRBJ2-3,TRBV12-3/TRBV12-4,TGTGCCAGCAGTAGAAGGACTAGCGGGAGGAGCGCAGATACGCAGTATTTT,CASSRRTSGRSADTQYF
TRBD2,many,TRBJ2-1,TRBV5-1,TGCGCCAGCAGCTTGCTAGCGGGAGCCCCTAATGAGCAGTTCTTC,CASSLLAGAPNEQFF
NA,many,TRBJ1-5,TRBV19,TGTGCCAGTAGTTCGCGGGGTAATCAGCCCCAGCATTTT,CASSSRGNQPQHF
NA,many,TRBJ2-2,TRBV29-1,TGCAGCGTTGACTCGGGGAACACCGGGGAGCTGTTTTTT,CSVDSGNTGELFF
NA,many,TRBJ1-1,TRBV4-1,TGCGCCAGCAGCCAAGATCGTTATGTTTCTGTGAACACTGAAGCTTTCTTT,CASSQDRYVSVNTEAFF
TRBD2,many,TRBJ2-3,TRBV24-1,TGTGCCACCAGTGATCCGAAAGCGGGAACCGCCGGAGATACGCAGTATTTT,CATSDPKAGTAGDTQYF
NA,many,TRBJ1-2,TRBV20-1,TGCAGTGCTCTGGGGGGCGGCTATGGCTACACCTTC,CSALGGGYGYTF
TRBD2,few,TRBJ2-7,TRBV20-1,TGCAGTGCTAACCCACAAAGCGGGAGGTTTGACGAGCAGTACTTC,CSANPQSGRFDEQYF
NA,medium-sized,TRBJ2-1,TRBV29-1,TGCAGCGTTGAGGCGCTATTCAATGAGCAGTTCTTC,CSVEALFNEQFF